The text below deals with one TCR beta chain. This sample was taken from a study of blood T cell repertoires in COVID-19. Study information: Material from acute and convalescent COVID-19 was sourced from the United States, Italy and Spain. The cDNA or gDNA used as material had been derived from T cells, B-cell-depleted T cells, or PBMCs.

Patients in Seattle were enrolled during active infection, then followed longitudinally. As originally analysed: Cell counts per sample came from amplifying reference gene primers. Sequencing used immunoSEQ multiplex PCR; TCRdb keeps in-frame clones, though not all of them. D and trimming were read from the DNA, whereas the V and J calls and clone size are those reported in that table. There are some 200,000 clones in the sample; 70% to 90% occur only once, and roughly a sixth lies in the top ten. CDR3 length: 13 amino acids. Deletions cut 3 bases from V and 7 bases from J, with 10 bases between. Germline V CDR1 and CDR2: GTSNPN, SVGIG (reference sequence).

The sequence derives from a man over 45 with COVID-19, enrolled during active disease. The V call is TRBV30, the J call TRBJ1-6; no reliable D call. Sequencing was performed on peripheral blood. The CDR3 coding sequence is TGTGCCTGGAGAACAGAGAGAAATTCACCCCTCCACTTT. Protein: CAWRTERNSPLHF.